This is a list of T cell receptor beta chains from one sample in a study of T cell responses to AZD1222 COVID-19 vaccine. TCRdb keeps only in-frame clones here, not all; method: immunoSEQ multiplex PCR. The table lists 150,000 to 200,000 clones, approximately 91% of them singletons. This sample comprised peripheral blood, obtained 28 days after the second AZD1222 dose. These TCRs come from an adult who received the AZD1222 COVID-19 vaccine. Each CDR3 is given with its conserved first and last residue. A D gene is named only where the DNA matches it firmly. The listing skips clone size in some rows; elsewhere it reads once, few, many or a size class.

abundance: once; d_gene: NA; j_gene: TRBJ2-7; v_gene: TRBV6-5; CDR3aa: CASSYSAGSPFYEQYF; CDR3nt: TGTGCCAGCAGTTACTCCGCAGGTAGCCCCTTCTACGAGCAGTACTTC
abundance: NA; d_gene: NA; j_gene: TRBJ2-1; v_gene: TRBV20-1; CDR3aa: CSASKAQKYNEQFF; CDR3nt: TGCAGTGCTAGTAAGGCACAAAAATACAATGAGCAGTTCTTC
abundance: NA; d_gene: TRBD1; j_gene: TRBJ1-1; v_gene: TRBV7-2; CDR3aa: CASSSPKTGVPNTEAFF; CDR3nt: TGTGCCAGCAGCTCCCCAAAGACAGGGGTCCCGAACACTGAAGCTTTCTTT
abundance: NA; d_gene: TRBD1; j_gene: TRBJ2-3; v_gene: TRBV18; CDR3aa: CASSTQGANAGDTQYF; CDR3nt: TGTGCCAGCTCAACGCAGGGGGCTAACGCTGGGGATACGCAGTATTTT
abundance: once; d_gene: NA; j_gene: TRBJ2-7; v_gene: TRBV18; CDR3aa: CASSPPYTTYEQYF; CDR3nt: TGTGCCAGCTCACCACCGTACACTACCTACGAGCAGTACTTC
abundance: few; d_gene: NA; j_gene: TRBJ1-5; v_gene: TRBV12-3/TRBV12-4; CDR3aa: CASSTANQPQHF; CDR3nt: TGTGCCAGCAGTACCGCCAATCAGCCCCAGCATTTT
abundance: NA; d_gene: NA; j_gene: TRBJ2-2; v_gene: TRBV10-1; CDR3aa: CASSRDGFTGELFF; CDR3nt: TGCGCCAGCAGCCGGGACGGCTTCACCGGGGAGCTGTTTTTT
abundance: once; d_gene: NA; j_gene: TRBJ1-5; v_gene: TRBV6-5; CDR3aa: CASSYSSREQPQHF; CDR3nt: TGTGCCAGCAGTTACTCGAGCAGGGAGCAGCCCCAGCATTTT
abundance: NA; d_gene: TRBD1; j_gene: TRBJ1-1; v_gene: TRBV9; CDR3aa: CASSAPGGLGTEAFF; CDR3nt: TGTGCCAGCAGCGCCCCAGGGGGCTTGGGGACTGAAGCTTTCTTT
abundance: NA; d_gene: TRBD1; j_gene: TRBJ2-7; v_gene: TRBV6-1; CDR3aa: CASSEAGTGGYEQYF; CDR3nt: TGTGCCAGCAGTGAAGCTGGGACAGGGGGCTACGAGCAGTACTTC
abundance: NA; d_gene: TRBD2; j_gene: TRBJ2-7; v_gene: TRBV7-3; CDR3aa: CASSTRSGGPYEQYF; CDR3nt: TGTGCCAGCAGCACCCGTAGCGGGGGCCCCTACGAGCAGTACTTC